This T cell receptor (beta chain) was retrieved from a study of cytomegalovirus exposure and HLA in healthy donors (dated 2017 in TCRdb). Turning to the overall study: In an earlier analysis of several hundred of the donors, approximately 300 Gb of sequence data and 90 million to 120 million unique TCR beta sequences from 150 million to 200 million T cells were reported. HLA typing covered class I and class II loci at four-digit resolution. A later analysis re-analyzed previously published TCR beta repertoires from approximately 670 donors and added high-resolution HLA genotyping to study TCR occurrence patterns. The genetic ancestry cluster associated with self-reported Caucasian donors included 65% to 90% of the approximately 400 genotyped donors. Typing coverage varied by locus: roughly 620-640 donors for A, B, C, DRB1 and DQB1; roughly 560 for DQA1; 606 for DPA1; under 490 for DPB1. Rather than using new phenotypic data, the later analysis identified candidate immune exposures from TCR beta sequences and from how often those sequences occurred across donors. Among 300 to 500 genotyped donors of the cohort, an average of around 250,000 unique TCR beta nucleotide sequences was sequenced per donor, of which approximately 19% were non-productive. The study used immunosequencing to profile the T cell repertoires of approximately 630 subjects and linked those repertoires to cytomegalovirus serostatus. Donor age, sex, ethnicity and CMV serostatus were collected together with the repertoire data. Along with the roughly 670-subject first cohort, a separate validation cohort of about 110 different subjects was used. High-throughput TCR immunosequencing, statistical association of individual TCRs with disease status, and machine learning were combined to predict cytomegalovirus infection status. An earlier analysis of several hundred of the donors applied high-throughput TCR beta sequencing to assess whether each TCR beta V gene segment acted as functional or pseudogenic. An early release covering about 600 HLA-typed donors comprised 250 to 350 gigabases of sequencing data and around 86 million unique TCR sequences. A later genetic analysis took genome-wide SNP genotypes for 398 of the 666 donors and used that subset as a discovery cohort. Because of strong linkage in the cohort, roughly five DR-DQ haplotypes were treated as single units for association and clustering. Every discovery cohort repertoire had been produced on one sequencing platform. The study aimed to test whether signatures of past pathogen exposure could be identified by cataloging public T cell receptors.

Preparation of the library involved the immunoSEQ multiplex PCR assay. The multiplex PCR relied on a mix of 60 forward primers for TCR Vbeta segments and 13 reverse primers for TCR Jbeta segments. Amplification of the CDR3 region of rearranged TCR beta genes was performed with a multiplex PCR assay on genomic DNA. Amplified TCR beta libraries were sequenced as 87-base-pair reads on the Illumina HiSeq System. The authors processed their data as follows. A later analysis tallied about 77 million unique TCR beta chains across the 666 repertoires, and approximately 9.9 million of those chains were shared by two or more donors. Raw reads were error-corrected and collapsed into unique sequences by a nearest-neighbor algorithm in which closely related sequences were merged to remove PCR and sequencing errors. V, D and J gene segments were assigned by aligning CDR3 sequences to IMGT reference sequences. For a sequence to be retained, a match of at least six nucleotides was required to both a V gene segment and a J gene segment. A rearrangement was called productive if the CDR3 had no stop codons and remained in frame with V and J, and every other rearrangement was called non-productive. Following IMGT convention, CDR3 was defined as the stretch from the second conserved V-encoded cysteine to the conserved J-encoded phenylalanine. In an earlier analysis of around 640 of the donors, sequences lacking an unambiguous match to a single V gene segment were excluded. In an earlier analysis of 587 of the donors, V segments were called functional above 56.7% productive rearrangements and were called segregating when the between-donor standard deviation exceeded 5%. A statistical classification framework was built to diagnose cytomegalovirus status from the catalog of TCR beta chain sequences. In a later analysis, TCR nucleotide sequences were compared against IMGT/GENE-DB human TR gene sequences so that V and J genes could be assigned. In a later analysis, CDR3 sequences and most-parsimonious VDJ recombination scenarios were assigned using the TCRdist pipeline. In a later analysis, every TCR beta chain was defined by the combination of its CDR3 amino acid sequence and its V-gene family, and reads without a unique V-gene family were dropped. To address suspected cross-contamination and a sequencing artifact, a later analysis removed several hundred highly shared, low-generation-probability nucleotide sequences. For each public chain, a later analysis derived a clonal expansion index from normalized ranks of inferred template counts within each repertoire. Generation probabilities in a later analysis came from a VDJ recombination model fitted to out-of-frame rearrangements, and those results were checked against IGoR. Hypergeometric tests were used in a later analysis to score TCR-TCR, TCR-HLA and TCR-CMV co-occurrence, with a repertoire-size bias correction applied to the TCR pairs. To estimate false discovery rates, a later analysis permuted the HLA or CMV assignments 20 times. In a later analysis, co-occurring TCRs were grouped using DBSCAN, with TCRdist sequence similarity added in when clustering inside HLA-allele-positive subsets. For co-occurrence clustering, repertoires with fewer than 30,000 or more than 120,000 public chains were excluded, along with five repertoires with anomalous nucleotide sharing. The table comes from immuneACCESS by way of TCRdb, which keeps in-frame sequences with V and J called. Part of the clones is missing from these tables; in studies checked, under half for an unresolved V gene and the rest for unknown reasons. V and J calls and clone size are given by that table; D and trimming were obtained from the DNA. The sample table holds 150,000 or so clones, of which roughly 79% were seen once. Clones ranked in the top ten supply about 3.4% of the sample.

The sample holds a few counts of this clone. Which antigen it targets is not known. No much larger clone is present one base from it, and per-base qualities are unavailable. The germline ends are 11 bases apart after V is trimmed by 5 bases and J by 4 bases. From its cysteine to its phenylalanine, the CDR3 spans 14 amino acids. The DNA shown is the 42-base CDR3, in frame from base 1. CDR1 and CDR2, per the germline V gene (reference sequence), are LNHNV and YYDKDF. The paper's findings and limits, for the study overall: Strong co-occurrence of HLA alleles, especially DR and DQ, made assigning TCR associations to individual alleles difficult. A later analysis associated 17,000 or so TCR beta sequences with specific HLA alleles at a false discovery rate of 0.05. A total of about 150 TCR beta chains were listed by the study as associated with cytomegalovirus. In both the original and validation cohorts, the classifier was reported to diagnose cytomegalovirus status with high specificity and sensitivity. Because the 87-base-pair reads could not distinguish some IMGT-functional V segments, including TRBV6-2 and TRBV6-3, those segments were excluded. A further reported finding was that TCR beta sequences accurately predicted the HLA-A and HLA-B alleles for most subjects in the first cohort. The only immune exposure information available for the cohort was CMV serostatus. In an earlier analysis of about 600 of the donors, most TCR beta V segments appeared in productive rearrangements about 90% or about 30% of the time, broadly matching IMGT annotations. In a later genetic analysis, fewer N-insertions in productive TCRs were reported among donors in an Asian-associated ancestry cluster than the roughly 710-donor mean. Correlated functional status among segregating V segments might reflect linkage disequilibrium, but an unknown experimental factor could not be ruled out. According to a later analysis, parvovirus B19, influenza, CMV and Epstein-Barr virus appeared linked to several top co-occurrence clusters. A later genetic analysis associated a missense DCLRE1C variant with V-gene and J-gene trimming of TCR beta chains, and an independent cohort replicated the association. According to the authors, the approach could potentially be generalized to other disease states and immunological phenotypes. A few of the identified cytomegalovirus-associated TCR beta chains were confirmed in vitro to be specific for cytomegalovirus antigens. A cluster of highly shared sequence variants was judged likely to be a technical artifact of the sequencing pipeline. The earlier analysis of 450 to 700 of the donors excluded fewer than 20 rarely observed V segments, including chromosome 9 orphons, because counts were too low. The cohort was sequenced for TCR beta chains only, and without alpha or paired-chain data the features that could be detected were limited. In a later analysis, TCR association rates were found to vary across HLA loci, with the most associated TCRs seen for DRB1 alleles and the fewest for HLA-C alleles. A later analysis found that HLA-associated TCR beta chains were more clonally expanded and had lower generation probabilities than equally common non-associated chains. In a later analysis, most CMV-associated TCR beta chains were found to appear HLA-restricted, with HLA associations seemingly driven largely by CMV exposure. Across donors, most TCR sequences were observed very rarely, whereas some public TCRs were present in many individuals. HLA typing was unavailable for some donors at each locus, so association tests used only the typed subset. Sequencing depth was assumed to be roughly uniform across donors in the presence/absence analyses, though that assumption may not hold.

In total, 500 to 700 healthy bone marrow donors made up the cohort. Cohort members were all nominally healthy when sampled, although unrecorded immune exposures were likely present. The donor tested CMV seropositive, placing the donor among the approximately 310 seropositive members of the cohort. Each donor provided a peripheral blood sample, and peripheral blood mononuclear cells were used for TCR beta sequencing. Genomic DNA was extracted from the blood cell samples with the Qiagen DNeasy Blood Extraction Kit. This TCR came from a woman between 45 and 65 years old in good health and CMV-seropositive. The chain links TRBV15 with TRBJ1-4; no D gene call is confident. What was sequenced was PBMCs. The CDR3: CATSRRTYNEKLFF. In nucleotides, the sequence is TGTGCCACCAGCCGACGGACTTATAATGAAAAACTGTTTTTT.